The 20 T cell receptor beta chains reported below all come from one sample, sequenced in a study of molecular identifiers for immune sequencing clone quantification. MiXCR was run by TCRdb on the PCR reads, yielding one entry per CDR3 protein. The table records under 650,000 distinct CDR3 sequences, roughly 21% of them present only once. Sample: naive CD8+ T cells from blood, with Jurkat cell RNA spiked in. The subset: FACS-sorted CD8+CD4-CCR7+CD45RA+ naive T cells. The receptors were sampled from a human donor in good health. Some libraries in this study had Jurkat cell RNA spiked in.

This clonotype was counted many times. The chain couples TRBV28 to TRBJ2-2; D perhaps matches TRBD2 (6 bases). The length of the CDR3 is 18 residues. Germline V CDR1 and CDR2: MDHEN, SYDVKM. V gave up 2 bases and J gave up 1 base, with 17 bases separating them. The CDR3 loop is CASSLRFTRGRNTGELFF. DNA of the CDR3: TGTGCCAGCAGTTTACGTTTTACTCGGGGGAGGAACACCGGGGAGCTGTTTTTT.

In its sample, this clonotype was seen many times. The gene calls are TRBV5-1 and TRBJ2-7; a possible D gene is TRBD1 (5 bases). This CDR3 has 14 amino acids. Germline V gene data show CDR1 as SGHRS and CDR2 as YFSETQ. V lost 4 bases and J lost 5, with 16 bases in between. CDR3 protein: CASSLQGRPNEQYF. CDR3 sequence (DNA): TGCGCCAGCAGCCTCCAGGGTCGTCCCAACGAGCAGTACTTC.

In the case of this clonotype: One junction end does not reproduce the germline sequence, and a read error may be involved. V usage is TRBV7-9 and J usage is TRBJ2-7; no reliable D call. Germline V gene lookup returns CDR1 SEHNR and CDR2 FQNEAQ (reference sequence). CDR3 size: 13 residues. Here the CDR3 reads CASSLRSSYEQHF. As DNA, the CDR3 is TGTGCCAGCAGCTTGCGGTCCTCTTACGAGCAGCACTTC.

This clonotype was detected ten times or more. This chain joins TRBV29-1 and TRBJ1-1; no reliable D call. V dropped 8 bases and J dropped 0 bases, with 7 bases sitting between them. Germline CDR1 SQVTM, CDR2 ANQGSEA. CDR3 length equals 11 residues. Here the CDR3 reads CSHSVNTEAFF. CDR3 coding DNA: TGCAGCCATAGCGTGAACACTGAAGCTTTCTTT.

This clonotype came up many times. V gene TRBV4-1 combines with J gene TRBJ2-2; the D is unclear. Germline V gene sequence: CDR1 MGHRA, CDR2 YSYEKL. The ends were cut back, 0 bases at V and 1 base at J, with 0 bases in the middle. The CDR3 has 13 residues. The CDR3 region has the DNA TGCGCCAGCAGCCAAGAGAACACCGGGGAGCTGTTTTTT. Its translation: CASSQENTGELFF.

CDR3 DNA sequence: TGTGCCAGCAGTTTTGCTACGGGAGGGCCCGGTGAGCAGTTCTTC. Translation: CASSFATGGPGEQFF. The chain links TRBV6-5 to TRBJ2-1, with 8 bases fitting TRBD2. V shed 4 bases, J shed 9 bases, and the junction held 11 bases outside the gene matches. The CDR3 contains 15 residues. Germline V lookup: CDR1 MNHEY, CDR2 SVGAGI.

This clonotype has at least ten counts. The CDR3: CASSQDFRVPEQYF. The CDR3 DNA sequence: TGCGCCAGCAGCCAAGATTTCAGGGTGCCCGAGCAGTACTTC. The chain is built from TRBV4-3 and TRBJ2-7; D perhaps matches TRBD1 (5 bases). V was trimmed by 0 bases and J by 6 bases, leaving 12 bases between them. The germline V gene encodes CDR1 LGHNA and CDR2 YSLEER. CDR3 length: 14 amino acids.

The chain joins TRBV5-1 to TRBJ2-5; 8 bases align to TRBD1. V dropped 4 bases and J dropped 5; count of bases not matched to a gene: 10. CDR3 length equals 15 residues. In germline, CDR1 is SGHRS, CDR2 YFSETQ. The CDR3 DNA sequence: TGCGCCAGCAGCACCGGACAGGGAGGAGGTGAGACCCAGTACTTC. It translates to CASSTGQGGGETQYF.

This clonotype was found many times. The J gene is TRBJ2-7, the V gene TRBV5-4, with 8 bases that match TRBD2. Losses at the gene ends were 2 bases for V and 1 base for J; bases not matched to a gene: 2. Germline-derived CDR1 and CDR2 are SGHNT and YYREEE (reference sequence). This CDR3 contains 14 residues. The DNA for the CDR3 is TGTGCCAGCAGCTTTGGACTAGCTTCCTACGAGCAGTACTTC. It codes for CASSFGLASYEQYF.

This clonotype was picked up a small number of times. The chain links TRBV15 to TRBJ1-4, with D possibly being TRBD1 (6 bases). CDR3 length: 14 residues. Between the trimmed V and J ends, which lost 4 bases and 5 bases, there was a span of 11 bases. Germline V gene data show CDR1 as LNHNV and CDR2 as YYDKDF (reference sequence). As DNA, the CDR3 is TGTGCCACCAGCACCGGGACACTGAATGAAAAACTGTTTTTT. Encoded protein: CATSTGTLNEKLFF.

This clonotype showed up many times. J is TRBJ2-7 and V is TRBV6-5; 9 bases are a match to TRBD1. V lost 6 bases and J lost 2; bases outside the gene matches: 8. CDR1 and CDR2 (germline): MNHEY, SVGAGI. The CDR3 is 15 residues long. In nucleotides, the CDR3 is TGTGCCAGCAGCTTGGGACAGGGCTGGACCTACGAGCAGTACTTC. Protein product: CASSLGQGWTYEQYF.

This clonotype was found many times. The V gene is TRBV28, the J gene TRBJ2-1; D is perhaps TRBD1 (6 bases). The CDR3 spans 15 residues. The germline gives CDR1 MDHEN, CDR2 SYDVKM. With 7 bases removed from V and 5 bases from J, the gap between germline ends came to 18 bases. In DNA, the CDR3 is TGTGCCAGCAACAACTATTCCAACAGGGACAATGAGCAGTTCTTC. This translates into CASNNYSNRDNEQFF.

This clonotype was counted at least ten times. The chain carries TRBV5-6 and TRBJ2-1, with 7 bases that match TRBD2. In germline, CDR1 is SGHDT, CDR2 YYEEEE. This CDR3 contains 14 residues. Trimming removed 3 bases from V and 7 bases from J; junction bases left unmatched: 7. The CDR3 nucleotides read TGTGCCAGCAGCTGGGGAGGGCCTGGAAATGAGCAGTTCTTC. Translating gives CASSWGGPGNEQFF.

Points on this clonotype: A read error is possible here, since a much larger clone lies one base away. The rearrangement uses TRBV20-1 and TRBJ2-5; perhaps TRBD2 as D (6 bases). Between the trimmed V and J ends, which lost 6 bases and 9 bases, there was a span of 26 bases. CDR3 length: 15 amino acids. CDR1 is DFQATT, CDR2 SNEGSKA, per germline (reference sequence). The CDR3 DNA reads as TGCAGTGCAAGCCCCCCGGCAGAGACCTGGGAGGCCCAGTACTTC. This codes for CSASPPAETWEAQYF.

Remarks on this clonotype: This could be a read error, since a much larger clone is one nucleotide away. The V call is TRBV19, the J call TRBJ2-5; possibly TRBD1 or TRBD2 for D (5 bases each). The CDR3 length is 12 residues. Looked up from germline, CDR1 is LNHDA and CDR2 is SQIVND (reference sequence). V was shortened by 7 bases and J by 13 bases, with 19 bases between the two germline ends. As DNA, the CDR3 is TGTGCCAGTACCCCCGGGCACGGGGCCCGGTACTTC. Protein product: CASTPGHGARYF.

Comment on this clonotype: A single base separates this from a much larger clone, so it may be a read error. V usage is TRBV11-1 and J usage is TRBJ2-7; possibly TRBD1 or TRBD2 for D (6 bases each). This CDR3 is 15 amino acids long. CDR1 SGHAT and CDR2 FQDESV come from the germline V gene (reference sequence). CDR3: CASCLATGGDYEQYF. CDR3 bases: TGTGCCAGCTGCTTAGCGACAGGCGGGGACTACGAGCAGTACTTC.

In its sample, this clonotype was seen many times. The V and J genes are TRBV4-1 and TRBJ2-3; TRBD2 matches at 8 bases. The V gene end was trimmed by 3 bases and the J gene end by 2 bases; junction bases not matched to a gene: 4. CDR3 length equals 15 residues. From germline, CDR1 is MGHRA and CDR2 YSYEKL. CDR3: CASSQEAGATDTQYF. The CDR3 region has the DNA TGCGCCAGCAGCCAGGAAGCGGGGGCCACAGATACGCAGTATTTT.

This clonotype was seen only once. A much larger clone lies a single base off, so this may be a read error. The chain uses TRBV29-1 and TRBJ2-5, with no clear D. Per germline, CDR1 SQVTM and CDR2 ANQGSEA. V was pared by 4 bases and J by 5 bases, with 11 bases between. This CDR3 spans 12 amino acids. The CDR3 loop reads CSVGPEWETQYF. Here the CDR3 DNA reads TGCAGCGTTGGACCCGAATGGGAGACCCAGTACTTC.

This clonotype was counted at least ten times. The chain has TRBV12-3 or TRBV12-4 and TRBJ2-2, with 14 bases matching TRBD2. The CDR3 totals 18 residues. V trimming: 3 bases; J trimming: 5 bases; junction bases outside the gene matches: 8. Here the CDR3 reads CASSFPTSGRARTGELFF. For the CDR3, the DNA is TGTGCCAGCAGTTTTCCGACTAGCGGGAGGGCAAGGACCGGGGAGCTGTTTTTT.

This clonotype has ten or more counts. The gene calls are TRBV20-1 and TRBJ2-7; 11 bases map to TRBD2. CDR1 and CDR2 from the germline V gene are DFQATT and SNEGSKA (reference sequence). V was clipped by 1 base and J by 3 bases; unmatched bases: 2. This CDR3 spans 14 amino acids. The CDR3 sequence: CSARASGGRYEQYF. In DNA, the CDR3 is TGCAGTGCTAGAGCTAGCGGGGGGCGCTACGAGCAGTACTTC.